The present T cell receptor beta chain was sequenced within a study of blood T cell repertoires in COVID-19. The CDR3 totals 18 residues. Germline assignment: CDR1 SGDLS and CDR2 YYNGEE. Trimming at V came to 5 bases and at J to 2 bases, leaving 7 bases not matched to a gene. Cohorts were based on clinical histories the participants reported. Generated by immunoSEQ multiplex PCR, the TCRdb table keeps only in-frame clones and is missing some. Seen here are fewer than 150,000 clones, over 80% observed once, and the top ten hold about 20%. The TCR was taken from a young man who had recovered from COVID-19. V is TRBV9 and J is TRBJ2-2; 15 positions match TRBD2. The sequenced sample was PBMCs or T cells enriched from blood (not recorded which). As DNA, the CDR3 is TGTGCCAGCAGTACCGGGACTAGCGGGGGGCATAACACCGGGGAGCTGTTTTTT. Its translation: CASSTGTSGGHNTGELFF.